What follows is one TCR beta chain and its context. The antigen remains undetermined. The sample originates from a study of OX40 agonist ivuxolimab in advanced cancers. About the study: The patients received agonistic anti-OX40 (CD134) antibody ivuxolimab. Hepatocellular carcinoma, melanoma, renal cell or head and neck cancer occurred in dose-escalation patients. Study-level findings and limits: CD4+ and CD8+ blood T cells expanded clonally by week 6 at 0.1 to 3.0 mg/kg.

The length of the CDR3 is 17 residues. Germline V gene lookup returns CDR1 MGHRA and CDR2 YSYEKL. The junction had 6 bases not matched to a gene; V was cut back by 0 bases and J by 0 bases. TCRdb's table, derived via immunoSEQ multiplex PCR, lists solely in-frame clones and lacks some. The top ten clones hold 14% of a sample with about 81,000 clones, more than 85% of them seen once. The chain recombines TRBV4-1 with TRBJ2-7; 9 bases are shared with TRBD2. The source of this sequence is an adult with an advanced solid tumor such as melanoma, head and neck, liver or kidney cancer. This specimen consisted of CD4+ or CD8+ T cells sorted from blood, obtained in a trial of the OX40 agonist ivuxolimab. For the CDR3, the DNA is TGCGCCAGCAGCCAAGATTGGCTAGCGGGACCCTCCTACGAGCAGTACTTC. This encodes CASSQDWLAGPSYEQYF.